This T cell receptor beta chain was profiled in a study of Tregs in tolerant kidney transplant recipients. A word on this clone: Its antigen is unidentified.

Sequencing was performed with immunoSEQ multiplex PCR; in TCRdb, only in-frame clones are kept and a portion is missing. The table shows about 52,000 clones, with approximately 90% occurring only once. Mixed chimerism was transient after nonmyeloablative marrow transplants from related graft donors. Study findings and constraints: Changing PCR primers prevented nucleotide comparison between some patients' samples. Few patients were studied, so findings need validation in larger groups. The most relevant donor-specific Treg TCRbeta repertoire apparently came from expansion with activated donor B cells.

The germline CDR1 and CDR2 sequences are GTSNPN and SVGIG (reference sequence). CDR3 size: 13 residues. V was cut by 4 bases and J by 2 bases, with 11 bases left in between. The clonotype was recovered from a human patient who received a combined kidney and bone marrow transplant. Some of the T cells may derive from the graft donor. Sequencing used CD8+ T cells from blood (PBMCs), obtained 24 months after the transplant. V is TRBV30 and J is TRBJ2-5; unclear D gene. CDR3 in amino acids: CAWIGGHQETQYF. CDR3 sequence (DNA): TGTGCCTGGATTGGCGGTCATCAAGAGACCCAGTACTTC.